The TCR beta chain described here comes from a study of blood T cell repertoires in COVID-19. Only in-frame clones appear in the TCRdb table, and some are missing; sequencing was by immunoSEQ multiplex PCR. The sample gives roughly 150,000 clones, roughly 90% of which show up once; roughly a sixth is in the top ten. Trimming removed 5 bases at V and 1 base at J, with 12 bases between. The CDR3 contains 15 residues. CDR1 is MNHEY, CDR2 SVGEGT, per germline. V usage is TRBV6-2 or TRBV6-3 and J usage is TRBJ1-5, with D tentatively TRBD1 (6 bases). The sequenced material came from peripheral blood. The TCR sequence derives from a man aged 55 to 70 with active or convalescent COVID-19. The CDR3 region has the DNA TGTGCCAGCAGTCTACAGGGTCAAAGCAATCAGCCCCAGCATTTT. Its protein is CASSLQGQSNQPQHF.